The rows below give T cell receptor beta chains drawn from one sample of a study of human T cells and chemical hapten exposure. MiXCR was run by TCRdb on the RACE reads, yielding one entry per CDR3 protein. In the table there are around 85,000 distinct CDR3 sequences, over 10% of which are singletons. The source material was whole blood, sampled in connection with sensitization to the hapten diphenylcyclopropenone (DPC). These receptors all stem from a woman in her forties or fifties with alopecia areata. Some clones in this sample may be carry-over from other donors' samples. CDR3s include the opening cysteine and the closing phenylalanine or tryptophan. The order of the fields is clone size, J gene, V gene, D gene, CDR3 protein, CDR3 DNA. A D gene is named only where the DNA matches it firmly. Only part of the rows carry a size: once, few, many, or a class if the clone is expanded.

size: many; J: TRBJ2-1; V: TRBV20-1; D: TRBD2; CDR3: CSARDRTSGFFFKRSYNEQFF; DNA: TGCAGTGCTAGAGATAGGACTAGCGGATTTTTTTTCAAGAGGTCCTACAATGAGCAGTTCTTC
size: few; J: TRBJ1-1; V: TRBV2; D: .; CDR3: CASIYGYRNTEAFF; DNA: TGTGCCAGCATCTACGGTTACAGAAACACTGAAGCTTTCTTT
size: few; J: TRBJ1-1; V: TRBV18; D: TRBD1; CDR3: CASSPLVWQGGAEAFF; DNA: TGTGCCAGCTCACCTTTAGTGTGGCAGGGGGGCGCTGAAGCTTTCTTT
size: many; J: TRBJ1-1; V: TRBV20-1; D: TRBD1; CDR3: CSAKLRDRWNTEAFF; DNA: TGCAGTGCTAAGCTCCGGGACAGGTGGAACACTGAAGCTTTCTTT
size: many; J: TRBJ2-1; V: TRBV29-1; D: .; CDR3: CSVGPTSSYNEQFF; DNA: TGCAGCGTTGGCCCGACAAGCTCCTACAATGAGCAGTTCTTC
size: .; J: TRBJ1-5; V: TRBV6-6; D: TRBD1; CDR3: CASSYSGTGARVEPQHF; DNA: TGTGCCAGCAGTTATTCCGGGACAGGGGCCAGGGTGGAGCCCCAGCATTTT
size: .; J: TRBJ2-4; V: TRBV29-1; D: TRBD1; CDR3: CSARTGPTKNIQYF; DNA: TGCAGCGCCCGGACAGGGCCCACCAAAAACATTCAGTACTTC
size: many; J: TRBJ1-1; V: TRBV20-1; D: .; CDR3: CSARDDTPTEAFF; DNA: TGCAGTGCTAGAGACGACACCCCCACTGAAGCTTTCTTT
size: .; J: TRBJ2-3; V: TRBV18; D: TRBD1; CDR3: CANSSGQAGTDTQYF; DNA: TGTGCCAACTCATCGGGACAGGCGGGCACAGATACGCAGTATTTT
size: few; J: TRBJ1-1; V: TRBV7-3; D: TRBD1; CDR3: CASSPSGQSMNTEAFF; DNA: TGTGCCAGCAGTCCATCGGGACAGTCCATGAACACTGAAGCTTTCTTT
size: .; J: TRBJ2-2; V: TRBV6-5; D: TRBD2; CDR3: CASSISGRGTGELFF; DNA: TGTGCCAGCAGCATTAGCGGGAGGGGGACCGGGGAGCTGTTTTTT
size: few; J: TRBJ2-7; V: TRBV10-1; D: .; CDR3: CASSSHWLGEQYF; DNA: TGCGCCAGCTCTAGCCATTGGCTCGGCGAGCAGTACTTC
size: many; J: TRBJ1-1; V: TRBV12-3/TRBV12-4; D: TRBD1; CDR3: CASSWGQGREAFF; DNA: TGTGCCAGCAGTTGGGGACAGGGGCGGGAAGCTTTCTTT
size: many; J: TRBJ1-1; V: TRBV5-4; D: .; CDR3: CASIINTEAFF; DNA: TGTGCCAGCATCATTAACACTGAAGCTTTCTTT
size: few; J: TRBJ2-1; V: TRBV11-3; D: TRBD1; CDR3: CASSLAGQGSMSGSEQFF; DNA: TGTGCCAGCAGCTTAGCTGGACAGGGAAGTATGTCGGGTAGTGAGCAGTTCTTC
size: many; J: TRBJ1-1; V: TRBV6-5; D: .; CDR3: CASSYSPGVVTEAFF; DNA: TGTGCCAGCAGTTACTCTCCCGGGGTGGTCACTGAAGCTTTCTTT
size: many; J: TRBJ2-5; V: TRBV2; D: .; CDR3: CASTDKETQYF; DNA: TGTGCCAGCACCGACAAAGAGACCCAGTACTTC
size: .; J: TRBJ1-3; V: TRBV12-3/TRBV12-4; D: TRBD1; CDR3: CASSLGGTGGGERNTIYF; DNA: TGTGCCAGCAGTTTAGGAGGGACAGGGGGTGGTGAAAGAAACACCATATATTTT
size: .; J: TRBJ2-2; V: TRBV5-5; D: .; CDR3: CASSSIGGELFF; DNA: TGTGCCAGCAGCTCGATAGGCGGGGAGCTGTTTTTT
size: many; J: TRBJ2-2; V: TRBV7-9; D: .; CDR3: CARVQGNTGELFF; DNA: TGTGCCAGGGTACAGGGCAACACCGGGGAGCTGTTTTTT
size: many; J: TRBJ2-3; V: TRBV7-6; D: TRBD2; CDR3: CASSSPFGSGVDTQYF; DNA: TGTGCCAGCAGCTCCCCGTTCGGGAGCGGGGTGGATACGCAGTATTTT
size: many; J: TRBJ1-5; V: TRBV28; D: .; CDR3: CASSLDMGLSNQPQHF; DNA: TGTGCCAGCAGTTTAGACATGGGGCTTAGCAATCAGCCCCAGCATTTT
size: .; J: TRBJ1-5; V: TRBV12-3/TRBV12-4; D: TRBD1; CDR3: CASSSGTGGVKPQHF; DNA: TGTGCCAGCAGTTCCGGGACAGGGGGCGTGAAGCCCCAGCATTTT
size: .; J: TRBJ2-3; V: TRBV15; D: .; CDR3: CATSWARISDTQYF; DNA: TGTGCCACTAGTTGGGCCCGCATATCAGATACGCAGTATTTT
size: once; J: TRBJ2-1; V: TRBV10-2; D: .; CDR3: CASSDATWNEQFF; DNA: TGCGCCAGCAGTGACGCGACTTGGAATGAGCAGTTCTTC
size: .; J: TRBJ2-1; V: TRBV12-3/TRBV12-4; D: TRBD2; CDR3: CASSSRAGPGNEQFF; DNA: TGTGCCAGCAGTTCACGAGCGGGACCCGGTAATGAGCAGTTCTTC
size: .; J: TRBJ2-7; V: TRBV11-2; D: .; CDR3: CASSPIRGWDEQYF; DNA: TGTGCCAGCAGCCCCATTAGGGGTTGGGACGAGCAGTACTTC
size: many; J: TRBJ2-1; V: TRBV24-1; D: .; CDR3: CATSDLGHLNNEQFF; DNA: TGTGCCACCAGTGATTTGGGACACCTCAACAATGAGCAGTTCTTC
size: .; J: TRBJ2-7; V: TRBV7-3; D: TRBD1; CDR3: CASSLFQGAEQYF; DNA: TGTGCCAGCAGCTTATTTCAGGGGGCCGAGCAGTACTTC
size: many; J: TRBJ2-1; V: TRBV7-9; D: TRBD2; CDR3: CASSSGLAGPRSHEQFF; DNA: TGTGCCAGCAGCTCGGGACTAGCGGGACCCAGAAGCCATGAGCAGTTCTTC
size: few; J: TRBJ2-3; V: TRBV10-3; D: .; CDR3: CAIRGSSDTQYF; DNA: TGTGCCATCAGGGGGAGTTCAGATACGCAGTATTTT
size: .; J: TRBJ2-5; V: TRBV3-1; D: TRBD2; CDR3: CASSQDTGLAGETQYF; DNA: TGTGCCAGCAGCCAAGACACGGGACTAGCGGGAGAGACCCAGTACTTC
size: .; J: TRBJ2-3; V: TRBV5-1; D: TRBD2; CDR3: CASSPRASGGNTQYF; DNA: TGCGCCAGCAGCCCGAGGGCTAGCGGGGGAAATACGCAGTATTTT
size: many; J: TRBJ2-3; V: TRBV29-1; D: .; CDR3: CSVGGGTDTQYF; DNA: TGCAGCGTTGGAGGGGGAACAGATACGCAGTATTTT
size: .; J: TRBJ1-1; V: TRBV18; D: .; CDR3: CASSPGVNTEAFF; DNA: TGTGCCAGCTCACCGGGGGTAAATACTGAAGCTTTCTTT
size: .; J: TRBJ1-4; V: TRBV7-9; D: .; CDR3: CASTTGSTRGEKLFF; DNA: TGTGCCAGCACCACGGGCTCTACGAGGGGAGAAAAACTGTTTTTT
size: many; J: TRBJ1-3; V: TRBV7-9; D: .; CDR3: CASSLYSGSGNTIYF; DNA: TGTGCCAGCAGCTTGTACAGTGGCTCTGGAAACACCATATATTTT
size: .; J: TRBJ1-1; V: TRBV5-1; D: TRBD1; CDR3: CASSSGGTADSEAFF; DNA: TGCGCCAGCAGCTCCGGAGGGACAGCCGATAGCGAAGCTTTCTTT
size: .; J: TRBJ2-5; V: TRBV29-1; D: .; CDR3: CSVGTGLKETQYF; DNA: TGCAGCGTTGGGACGGGGCTTAAAGAGACCCAGTACTTC
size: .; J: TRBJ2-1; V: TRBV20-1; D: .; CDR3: CSANAPPSYNEQFF; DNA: TGCAGTGCTAACGCGCCCCCCTCTTACAATGAGCAGTTCTTC
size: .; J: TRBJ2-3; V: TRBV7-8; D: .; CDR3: CASSLEFSFYTQYF; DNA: TGCGCCAGCAGCTTAGAGTTTAGTTTTTATACGCAGTATTTT
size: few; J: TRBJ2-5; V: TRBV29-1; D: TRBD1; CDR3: CSVGQGETQYF; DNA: TGCAGCGTTGGACAGGGCGAGACCCAGTACTTC
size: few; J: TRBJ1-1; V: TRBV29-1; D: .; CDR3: CSVSSSKNTEAFF; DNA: TGCAGCGTGTCCTCCTCAAAGAACACTGAAGCTTTCTTT
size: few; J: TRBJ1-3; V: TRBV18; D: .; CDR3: CASSLKGAAKSGNTIYF; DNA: TGTGCCAGCTCACTTAAGGGCGCAGCCAAATCTGGAAACACCATATATTTT
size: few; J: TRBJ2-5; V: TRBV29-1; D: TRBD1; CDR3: CSVDRGLKTQYF; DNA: TGCAGCGTTGACAGGGGGCTAAAGACCCAGTACTTC
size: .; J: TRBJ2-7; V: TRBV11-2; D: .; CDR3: CASSLDSAQGHEQYF; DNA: TGTGCCAGCAGCTTAGATTCGGCACAGGGACACGAGCAGTACTTC
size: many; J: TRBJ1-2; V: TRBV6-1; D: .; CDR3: CASSEARRDYGYTF; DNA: TGTGCCAGCAGTGAAGCTCGAAGGGACTATGGCTACACCTTC
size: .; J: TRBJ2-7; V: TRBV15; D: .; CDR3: CATRAVRTSYEQYF; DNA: TGTGCCACCAGGGCGGTCCGAACCTCCTACGAGCAGTACTTC
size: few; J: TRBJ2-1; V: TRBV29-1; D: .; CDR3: CSVFRNEQFF; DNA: TGCAGCGTTTTCCGGAATGAGCAGTTCTTC
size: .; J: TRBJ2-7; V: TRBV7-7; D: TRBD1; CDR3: CASSRGQGVIEQYF; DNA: TGTGCCAGCAGCAGGGGACAGGGAGTAATTGAGCAGTACTTC
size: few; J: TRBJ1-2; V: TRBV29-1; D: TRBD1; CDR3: CSATGQGAHYGYTF; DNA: TGCAGCGCAACAGGACAGGGGGCGCACTATGGCTACACCTTC
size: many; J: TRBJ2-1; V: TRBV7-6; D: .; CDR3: CASSIRDSREQFF; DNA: TGTGCCAGCAGCATACGGGACTCCCGGGAGCAGTTCTTC
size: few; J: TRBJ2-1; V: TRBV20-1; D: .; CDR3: CSASGGYNEQFF; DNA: TGCAGTGCCAGCGGCGGGTACAATGAGCAGTTCTTC
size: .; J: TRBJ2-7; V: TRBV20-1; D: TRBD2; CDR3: CSAFTSGGSYEQYF; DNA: TGCAGTGCTTTTACTAGCGGCGGGTCCTACGAGCAGTACTTC
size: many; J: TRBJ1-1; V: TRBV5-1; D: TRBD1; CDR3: CASSLATGFDTEAFF; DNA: TGCGCCAGCAGCTTGGCGACAGGGTTCGACACTGAAGCTTTCTTT
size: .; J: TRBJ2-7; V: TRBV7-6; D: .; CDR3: CASSLERDFWSEQYF; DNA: TGTGCCAGCAGCTTAGAAAGGGATTTCTGGTCCGAGCAGTACTTC
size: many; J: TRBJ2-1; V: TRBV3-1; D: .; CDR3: CASSQVVSGEQFF; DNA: TGTGCCAGCAGCCAAGTAGTTTCTGGTGAGCAGTTCTTC
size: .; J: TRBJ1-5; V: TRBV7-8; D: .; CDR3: CASSLARGNVRQPQHF; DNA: TGTGCCAGCAGCTTAGCGAGGGGTAATGTACGTCAGCCCCAGCATTTT
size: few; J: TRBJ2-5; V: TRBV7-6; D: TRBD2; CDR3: CASSLGGGTQYF; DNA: TGTGCCAGCAGCTTAGGCGGGGGGACCCAGTACTTC
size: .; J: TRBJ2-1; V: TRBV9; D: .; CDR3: CASSVVLNNEQFF; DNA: TGTGCCAGCAGCGTAGTACTGAACAATGAGCAGTTCTTC